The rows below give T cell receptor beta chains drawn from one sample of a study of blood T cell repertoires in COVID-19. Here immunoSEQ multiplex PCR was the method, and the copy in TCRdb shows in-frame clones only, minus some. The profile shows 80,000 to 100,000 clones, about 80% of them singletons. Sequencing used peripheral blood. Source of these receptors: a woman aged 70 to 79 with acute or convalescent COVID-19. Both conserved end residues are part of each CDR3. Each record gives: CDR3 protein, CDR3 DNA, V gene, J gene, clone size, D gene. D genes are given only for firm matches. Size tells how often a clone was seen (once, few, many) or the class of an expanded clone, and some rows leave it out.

CDR3: CAIGANTGELFF
DNA: TGTGCCATAGGGGCCAACACCGGGGAGCTGTTTTTT
V: TRBV10-3
J: TRBJ2-2
size: many
D: NA

CDR3: CASRGGVGQGQPQHF
DNA: TGTGCCAGCAGGGGGGGGGTAGGTCAAGGTCAGCCCCAGCATTTT
V: TRBV6-6
J: TRBJ1-5
size: NA
D: NA

CDR3: CASSVRTEAFF
DNA: TGTGCCAGCAGCGTTCGCACTGAAGCTTTCTTT
V: TRBV9
J: TRBJ1-1
size: NA
D: NA

CDR3: CASSWTSGTDTQYF
DNA: TGTGCCAGCAGTTGGACTAGCGGCACAGATACGCAGTATTTT
V: TRBV7-9
J: TRBJ2-3
size: NA
D: TRBD2

CDR3: CASSFSTDEKLFF
DNA: TGTGCCAGCAGTTTTAGTACGGATGAAAAACTGTTTTTT
V: TRBV28
J: TRBJ1-4
size: NA
D: NA

CDR3: CASSPPRETQYF
DNA: TGTGCCAGCAGCCCGCCGCGAGAGACCCAGTACTTC
V: TRBV7-8
J: TRBJ2-5
size: NA
D: NA

CDR3: CASSETGPEQYF
DNA: TGTGCCAGCAGCGAGACAGGGCCCGAGCAGTACTTC
V: TRBV7-9
J: TRBJ2-7
size: NA
D: TRBD1

CDR3: CASSIKRANYEQYF
DNA: TGTGCCAGTAGTATCAAGCGGGCGAACTACGAGCAGTACTTC
V: TRBV19
J: TRBJ2-7
size: NA
D: NA

CDR3: CASGTSRETQYF
DNA: TGTGCCAGTGGGACTAGTCGAGAGACCCAGTACTTC
V: TRBV6-5
J: TRBJ2-5
size: NA
D: TRBD2

CDR3: CASSPPSAGTDTQYF
DNA: TGTGCCAGCAGTCCTCCTAGCGCGGGCACAGATACGCAGTATTTT
V: TRBV2
J: TRBJ2-3
size: NA
D: NA

CDR3: CASSLGHRNGYTF
DNA: TGTGCCAGCAGCTTAGGTCACAGGAATGGCTACACCTTC
V: TRBV11-2
J: TRBJ1-2
size: NA
D: NA

CDR3: CASSSGLAPVYEQYF
DNA: TGTGCCAGCAGCTCGGGACTAGCGCCTGTCTACGAGCAGTACTTC
V: TRBV7-6
J: TRBJ2-7
size: few
D: TRBD2

CDR3: CASSETGDGYEQYF
DNA: TGTGCCAGCAGTGAAACAGGGGACGGCTACGAGCAGTACTTC
V: TRBV2
J: TRBJ2-7
size: NA
D: TRBD1

CDR3: CASTRTGSRETQYF
DNA: TGTGCCAGCACCCGAACAGGGTCGCGAGAGACCCAGTACTTC
V: TRBV2
J: TRBJ2-5
size: NA
D: NA

CDR3: CASSQDPVTAANEKLFF
DNA: TGCGCCAGCAGCCAAGACCCCGTAACAGCAGCTAATGAAAAACTGTTTTTT
V: TRBV4-1
J: TRBJ1-4
size: NA
D: NA

CDR3: CASSIERVSSSYEQYF
DNA: TGTGCCAGCAGCATAGAGCGGGTCAGTAGCTCCTACGAGCAGTACTTC
V: TRBV7-9
J: TRBJ2-7
size: few
D: NA

CDR3: CASSSSSGTSGIPSYNEQFF
DNA: TGTGCCAGCAGCTCCTCATCCGGGACTAGCGGGATACCCTCCTACAATGAGCAGTTCTTC
V: TRBV6-6
J: TRBJ2-1
size: NA
D: TRBD2

CDR3: CASSQEVSYEQYF
DNA: TGTGCCAGCAGCCAGGAGGTCTCCTACGAGCAGTACTTC
V: TRBV14
J: TRBJ2-7
size: NA
D: NA

CDR3: CASSQATGAFNEKLFF
DNA: TGTGCCAGCAGCCAAGCCACAGGGGCCTTTAATGAAAAACTGTTTTTT
V: TRBV3-1/TRBV3-2
J: TRBJ1-4
size: NA
D: TRBD1

CDR3: CASSQGTGYNSPLHF
DNA: TGTGCCAGCTCACAAGGGACAGGCTATAATTCACCCCTCCACTTT
V: TRBV18
J: TRBJ1-6
size: NA
D: TRBD1

CDR3: CASSRPGQGAADTQYF
DNA: TGTGCCAGCAGTCGACCGGGACAGGGGGCCGCAGATACGCAGTATTTT
V: TRBV28
J: TRBJ2-3
size: NA
D: TRBD1

CDR3: CASSLEGTTYEQYF
DNA: TGCGCCAGCAGCTTGGAAGGGACAACTTACGAGCAGTACTTC
V: TRBV5-1
J: TRBJ2-7
size: NA
D: NA

CDR3: CASSEDRGRVNEKLFF
DNA: TGTGCCAGCAGTGAAGACAGGGGGCGAGTTAATGAAAAACTGTTTTTT
V: TRBV6-1
J: TRBJ1-4
size: few
D: TRBD1

CDR3: CASSLGRGTGELFF
DNA: TGTGCCAGCAGTCTCGGGAGAGGCACCGGGGAGCTGTTTTTT
V: TRBV2
J: TRBJ2-2
size: NA
D: NA

CDR3: CAWSAGVAEAFF
DNA: TGTGCCTGGAGTGCAGGGGTCGCTGAAGCTTTCTTT
V: TRBV30
J: TRBJ1-1
size: NA
D: NA

CDR3: CASSQDEGLADYGYTF
DNA: TGTGCCAGCAGCCAAGATGAGGGCCTAGCCGACTATGGCTACACCTTC
V: TRBV4-2
J: TRBJ1-2
size: NA
D: NA

CDR3: CASGADSYYGYTF
DNA: TGTGCCAGCGGGGCAGATTCTTACTATGGCTACACCTTC
V: TRBV28
J: TRBJ1-2
size: NA
D: NA

CDR3: CASSPRGGRSEKLFF
DNA: TGTGCCAGCAGCCCGAGGGGGGGTAGGAGTGAAAAACTGTTTTTT
V: TRBV28
J: TRBJ1-4
size: NA
D: NA

CDR3: CASSFRQGYEQYF
DNA: TGTGCCAGCAGTTTTCGGCAGGGGTACGAGCAGTACTTC
V: TRBV27
J: TRBJ2-7
size: NA
D: NA

CDR3: CASSPMAGVREQYF
DNA: TGTGCCAGCAGTCCTATGGCGGGGGTGAGGGAGCAGTACTTC
V: TRBV6-5
J: TRBJ2-7
size: NA
D: TRBD2

CDR3: CASTSPGRNYGYTF
DNA: TGTGCCAGCACCTCACCGGGGAGGAACTATGGCTACACCTTC
V: TRBV6-5
J: TRBJ1-2
size: NA
D: NA

CDR3: CASSRTVSGELFF
DNA: TGTGCCAGCAGTCGGACTGTTTCCGGGGAGCTGTTTTTT
V: TRBV5-4
J: TRBJ2-2
size: NA
D: NA

CDR3: CASSLRQGYSDTQYF
DNA: TGTGCCAGCAGCCTAAGACAGGGCTATTCGGATACGCAGTATTTT
V: TRBV9
J: TRBJ2-3
size: NA
D: TRBD1

CDR3: CATSRGGYGYTF
DNA: TGTGCCACTTCTCGGGGGGGGTATGGCTACACCTTC
V: TRBV6-5
J: TRBJ1-2
size: NA
D: NA

CDR3: CASTEGAVLSNQPQHF
DNA: TGTGCCAGCACCGAAGGGGCAGTTCTGAGCAATCAGCCCCAGCATTTT
V: TRBV28
J: TRBJ1-5
size: NA
D: NA

CDR3: CASSMRNLNTEAFF
DNA: TGTGCCAGTAGTATGAGGAATTTAAACACTGAAGCTTTCTTT
V: TRBV19
J: TRBJ1-1
size: NA
D: NA

CDR3: CASSPAAIGEAFF
DNA: TGTGCCAGCAGCCCCGCCGCCATCGGTGAAGCTTTCTTT
V: TRBV7-9
J: TRBJ1-1
size: NA
D: NA

CDR3: CAISESDRRREQYF
DNA: TGTGCCATCAGTGAGTCAGACAGGCGACGGGAGCAGTACTTC
V: TRBV10-3
J: TRBJ2-7
size: NA
D: NA